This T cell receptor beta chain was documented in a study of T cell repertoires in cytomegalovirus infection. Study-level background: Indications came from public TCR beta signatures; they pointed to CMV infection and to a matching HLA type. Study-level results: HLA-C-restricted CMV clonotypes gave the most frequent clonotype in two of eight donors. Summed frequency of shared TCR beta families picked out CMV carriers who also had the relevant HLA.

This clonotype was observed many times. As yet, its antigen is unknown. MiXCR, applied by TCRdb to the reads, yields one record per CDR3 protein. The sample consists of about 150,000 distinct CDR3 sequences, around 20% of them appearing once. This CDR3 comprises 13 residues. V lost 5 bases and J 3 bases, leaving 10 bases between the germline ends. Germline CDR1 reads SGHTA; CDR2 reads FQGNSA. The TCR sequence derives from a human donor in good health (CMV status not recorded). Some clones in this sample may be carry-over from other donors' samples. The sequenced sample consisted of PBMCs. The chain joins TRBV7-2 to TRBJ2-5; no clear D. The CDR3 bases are TGTGCCAGCAGCCCACCCCAAGAAGAGACCCAGTACTTC. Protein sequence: CASSPPQEETQYF.